The 20 T cell receptor beta chains in this list originate from one sample, sequenced in a study of blood T cell repertoires in COVID-19. Assay: immunoSEQ multiplex PCR; the TCRdb copy retains only in-frame clones and omits some. The repertoire holds 150,000 to 200,000 clones, with approximately 86% as singletons. Sequenced: peripheral blood. These receptor sequences come from an elderly man with COVID-19, enrolled during active disease.

The chain combines TRBV18 with TRBJ1-6; perhaps TRBD1 as D (6 bases). This CDR3 spans 14 amino acids. Germline loops: CDR1 KGHSH, CDR2 LQKENI. The V gene lost 2 bases and the J gene lost 7 bases, with 9 bases spanning the gap. CDR3 sequence (DNA): TGTGCCAGCTCACCATCGGGGGGCAATTCACCCCTCCACTTT. This encodes CASSPSGGNSPLHF.

The rearrangement joins TRBV9 to TRBJ1-3, with 7 bases lining up with TRBD1. Losses at the gene ends were 0 bases for V and 4 bases for J; bases not matched to a gene: 4. Germline-derived CDR1 and CDR2 are SGDLS and YYNGEE. CDR3 length equals 15 residues. CDR3 protein: CASSVAGTVGNTIYF. CDR3 nucleotides: TGTGCCAGCAGCGTAGCGGGGACAGTCGGAAACACCATATATTTT.

The CDR3 loop is CATSDGGPKGTQYF. In nucleotides, the CDR3 is TGTGCCACCAGTGACGGAGGGCCTAAGGGGACCCAGTACTTC. The chain is built from TRBV24-1 and TRBJ2-5; a possible D gene is TRBD2 (6 bases). CDR1 is KGHDR and CDR2 is SFDVKD in the germline V gene. V was trimmed by 4 bases and J by 7 bases, leaving 15 bases between them. This CDR3 contains 14 residues.

The genes are TRBV6-1 and TRBJ1-6; no definite D call. V lost 4 bases, J lost 4 bases, and 14 bases lay in between. Germline values: CDR1 MNHNS, CDR2 SASEGT. The CDR3 is 16 amino acids. CDR3 nucleotides: TGTGCCAGCAGTGCCGTACAGCAAATTTATAATTCACCCCTCCACTTT. This encodes CASSAVQQIYNSPLHF.

The chain is built from TRBV5-1 and TRBJ2-5; perhaps TRBD2 as D (5 bases). The CDR3 is 14 residues long. Per germline, CDR1 SGHRS and CDR2 YFSETQ. Trimming removed 4 bases from V and 4 bases from J, with 14 bases in between. CDR3 protein: CASSPVSGRETQYF. CDR3 in DNA: TGCGCCAGCAGCCCGGTTTCGGGGAGAGAGACCCAGTACTTC.

The J gene is TRBJ1-1, the V gene TRBV7-2; D ambiguous. V shed 1 base and J shed 0 bases, with 6 bases lying between them. CDR1 is SGHTA and CDR2 is FQGNSA in the germline V gene. The CDR3 totals 14 residues. The CDR3 loop reads CASSLGLLNTEAFF. The CDR3 DNA follows: TGTGCCAGCAGCTTAGGGCTGCTGAACACTGAAGCTTTCTTT. The full variable domain, with the rest looked up from reference TRBV7-2 and TRBJ1-1, is GAGVSQSPSNKVTEKGKDVELRCDPISGHTALYWYRQSLGQGLEFLIYFQGNSAPDKSGLPSDRFSAERTGGSVSTLTIQRTQQEDSAVYLCASSLGLLNTEAFFGQGTRLTVV.

The rearrangement uses TRBV18 and TRBJ1-1; weak D call: TRBD1 (5 bases). Trimming removed 5 bases from V and 1 base from J, with 8 bases in between. CDR3 size: 13 residues. The germline V gene encodes CDR1 KGHSH and CDR2 LQKENI. The CDR3 here is CASSTGENTEAFF. The CDR3 nucleotides are TGTGCCAGCTCAACGGGGGAGAACACTGAAGCTTTCTTT.

V gene TRBV6-4 combines with J gene TRBJ2-3, with 12 bases that match TRBD2. After removal of 5 bases from V and 2 bases from J, the junction contained 2 bases not matched to a gene. Per the germline V gene, CDR1 is MRHNA and CDR2 is SNTAGT. The CDR3 has 15 residues. The CDR3 DNA reads as TGTGCCAGCAGTTCTAGCGGGGGGGCCACAGATACGCAGTATTTT. Its translation is CASSSSGGATDTQYF.

V and J are TRBV5-1 and TRBJ1-1; unclear D gene. The CDR3 spans 15 residues. Germline V lookup: CDR1 SGHRS, CDR2 YFSETQ. V lost 0 bases and J lost 0, with 9 bases in between. The CDR3 loop reads CASSLDVGLNTEAFF. Here the CDR3 DNA reads TGCGCCAGCAGCTTGGATGTGGGCTTGAACACTGAAGCTTTCTTT.

This clone appeared once. The rearrangement joins TRBV7-2 to TRBJ2-3; D unclear. The V end was cut by 5 bases, the J end by 2 bases, with 5 bases between. This CDR3 contains 12 residues. Germline CDR1 reads SGHTA; CDR2 reads FQGNSA. CDR3 sequence reads: CASSPITDTQYF. The DNA of the CDR3 is TGTGCCAGCAGCCCTATCACAGATACGCAGTATTTT.

J is TRBJ2-2 and V is TRBV7-9; 9 nucleotides match TRBD1. In germline, CDR1 is SEHNR, CDR2 FQNEAQ (reference sequence). V gave up 0 bases and J gave up 0 bases; unmatched junction bases: 2. The CDR3 consists of 17 residues. CDR3: CASSLAGQGTNTGELFF. The DNA for the CDR3 is TGTGCCAGCAGCTTAGCGGGACAGGGCACGAACACCGGGGAGCTGTTTTTT.

This clone was observed once. The chain joins TRBV18 to TRBJ1-1; 9 bases are shared with TRBD1. There are 16 residues in the CDR3. Germline loops: CDR1 KGHSH, CDR2 LQKENI. Trimming cost V 5 bases and J 4 bases; bases outside gene matches: 11. DNA for the CDR3: TGTGCCAGCTCAGTCACAGGGGGCGTCTCGGGCACTGAAGCTTTCTTT. As protein: CASSVTGGVSGTEAFF.

The V and J genes are TRBV5-1 and TRBJ1-4; 8 nucleotides match TRBD1. The germline V gene encodes CDR1 SGHRS and CDR2 YFSETQ. V lost 3 bases to trimming and J lost 6 bases; unmatched junction nucleotides: 4. The CDR3 is 14 amino acids. CDR3 DNA sequence: TGCGCCAGCAGCTCGGGACAGGTGGATGAAAAACTGTTTTTT. The encoded protein is CASSSGQVDEKLFF. Full variable domain (missing parts from reference TRBV5-1 and TRBJ1-4): KAGVTQTPRYLIKTRGQQVTLSCSPISGHRSVSWYQQTPGQGLQFLFEYFSETQRNKGNFPGRFSGRQFSNSRSEMNVSTLELGDSALYLCASSSGQVDEKLFFGSGTQLSVL.

The rearrangement uses TRBV6-5 and TRBJ2-5, with D possibly being TRBD2 (6 bases). Germline V lookup: CDR1 MNHEY, CDR2 SVGAGI. The length of the CDR3 is 14 residues. The V gene lost 7 bases and the J gene lost 7 bases, with 19 bases spanning the gap. This CDR3 reads CASINVPERATQYF. The CDR3 DNA reads TGTGCCAGCATTAACGTTCCGGAGCGGGCGACCCAGTACTTC.

The rearrangement links TRBV5-4 to TRBJ2-7, with TRBD1 identical over 7 bases. This CDR3 is built from 15 residues. Trimming at V came to 3 bases and at J to 4 bases, leaving 10 bases not matched to a gene. CDR1 and CDR2 from the germline V gene are SGHNT and YYREEE (reference sequence). The CDR3 nucleotides are TGTGCCAGCAGCTCTTCCCGGACAGGCGGTTACGAGCAGTACTTC. It translates to CASSSSRTGGYEQYF.

This clone has just a few counts. The gene calls are TRBV6-1 and TRBJ2-5; D unresolved. CDR1 MNHNS and CDR2 SASEGT come from the germline V gene. The V end was cut by 2 bases, the J end by 2 bases, with 6 bases between. This CDR3 is 13 amino acids long. CDR3 residues: CASSEPVQETQYF. CDR3 DNA sequence: TGTGCCAGCAGTGAACCCGTACAAGAGACCCAGTACTTC.

This clone was found a few times. The chain joins TRBV9 to TRBJ2-7; the match to TRBD1 covers 10 bases. Germline CDR1 and CDR2: SGDLS and YYNGEE. The V segment lost 4 bases and the J segment 6 bases; nucleotides outside the gene matches: 4. The CDR3 is 13 amino acids. The CDR3 reads CASSRGQGSEQYF. The CDR3 DNA is TGTGCCAGCAGCCGGGGACAGGGGAGCGAGCAGTACTTC.

J is TRBJ1-1 and V is TRBV2; 8 bases align to TRBD1. From germline, CDR1 is SNHLY and CDR2 FYNNEI. CDR3 length: 14 amino acids. J was trimmed by 4 bases and V by 6 bases; bases with no gene match: 7. The CDR3 is CASRGQASSTEAFF. CDR3 nucleotide sequence: TGTGCCAGCAGGGGACAGGCCTCATCCACTGAAGCTTTCTTT.

The chain has TRBV6-5 and TRBJ1-2, with 7 bases fitting TRBD1. Germline-derived CDR1 and CDR2 are MNHEY and SVGAGI. The CDR3 runs to 13 residues. The J segment lost 6 bases and the V segment lost 7 bases, leaving 8 bases of the junction unmatched. CDR3 nucleotides: TGTGCCAGCAAGGGACAGCTCATGGATGGCTACACCTTC. Protein sequence: CASKGQLMDGYTF.

This clone appeared once. The genes are TRBV3-1 (or the pseudogene TRBV3-2) and TRBJ1-6, with D possibly matching TRBD1 (5 bases). Germline CDR1 LGHDT, CDR2 YNNKEL (reference sequence). Deletions cut 4 bases from V and 7 bases from J, with 8 bases between. CDR3 size: 13 residues. CDR3 coding DNA: TGTGCCAGCAGCCCAGGGCTCAATTCACCCCTCCACTTT. It encodes CASSPGLNSPLHF.